This entry lists 9 T cell receptor beta chains sequenced from one sample in a study of T cell clonotyping in hematopoietic cell transplantation. The assay was immunoSEQ multiplex PCR, and TCRdb's table has in-frame clones only and misses some. This repertoire shows some 6,300 clones, approximately 90% found once; its top ten account for 5.8%. Sequencing was performed on peripheral blood mononuclear cells, taken 100 days after allogeneic stem cell transplant. Receptors were obtained from a female patient between 40 and 50 years old who had an allogeneic stem cell transplant from a related donor, so the T cells may come from the graft donor. Some clones in this sample may be carry-over from other donors' samples.

This chain connects TRBV5-1 to TRBJ2-5; 11 bases are a match to TRBD2. With 6 bases clipped from V and 5 bases from J, the junction kept 9 bases outside the gene matches. The CDR3 spans 15 residues. Germline CDR1 reads SGHRS; CDR2 reads YFSETQ. The chain's CDR3 is CASKSRLAGLETQYF. The CDR3 DNA reads as TGCGCCAGCAAGTCCCGACTAGCGGGATTGGAGACCCAGTACTTC.

This chain connects TRBV6-6 to TRBJ1-1; 7 bases match TRBD1. The CDR3 has 12 amino acids. Germline assignment: CDR1 MNHNY and CDR2 SVGAGI (reference sequence). V lost 0 bases, J lost 11 bases, and 3 bases stayed unmatched. As DNA, the CDR3 is TGTGCCAGCAGTTACTCGGAGGGGGCGGCTTTCTTT. Protein product: CASSYSEGAAFF.

The chain links TRBV2 to TRBJ2-5, with 10 bases that match TRBD1. The CDR3 has 14 amino acids. CDR1 is SNHLY, CDR2 FYNNEI, per germline. V trimming: 6 bases; J trimming: 0 bases; junction bases outside the gene matches: 1. The CDR3 loop reads CASRDRGYQETQYF. CDR3 sequence (DNA): TGTGCCAGCAGGGACAGGGGGTACCAAGAGACCCAGTACTTC.

V and J are TRBV9 and TRBJ2-1; no firm D call. Germline loops: CDR1 SGDLS, CDR2 YYNGEE. This CDR3 is built from 12 residues. The germline V and J ends were trimmed by 3 bases and 9 bases, with 10 bases remaining between them. The CDR3 spells CASSGLVGEQFF. CDR3 nucleotides: TGTGCCAGCAGCGGCCTAGTCGGTGAGCAGTTCTTC.

The rearrangement joins TRBV29-1 to TRBJ2-2; D is possibly TRBD1 (6 bases). CDR3 length: 11 amino acids. V lost 8 bases, J lost 7 bases, and 11 bases lay in between. Germline V gene sequence: CDR1 SQVTM, CDR2 ANQGSEA. In DNA form, the CDR3 reads TGCAGCCTACAACAGGGCGGGGAGCTGTTTTTT. It encodes CSLQQGGELFF.

The J gene is TRBJ1-5, the V gene TRBV2; no definite D call. The CDR3 is made up of 12 amino acids. Trimming shortened V by 1 base and J by 6 bases, and 4 bases separated the two germline ends. CDR1 is SNHLY and CDR2 is FYNNEI in the germline V gene. The CDR3 DNA sequence: TGTGCCAGCAGTGAAGAAGTTCAGCCCCAGCATTTT. It specifies CASSEEVQPQHF. Looking up the rest from reference TRBV2 and TRBJ1-5 gives the full variable domain: EPEVTQTPSHQVTQMGQEVILRCVPISNHLYFYWYRQILGQKVEFLVSFYNNEISEKSEIFDDQFSVERPDGSNFTLKIRSTKLEDSAMYFCASSEEVQPQHFGDGTRLSIL.

V is TRBV19 and J is TRBJ2-1; 14 bases are a match to TRBD2. The CDR3 extends over 17 amino acids. Germline V gives CDR1 LNHDA, CDR2 SQIVND (reference sequence). V trimming: 8 bases; J trimming: 3 bases; junction bases outside the gene matches: 9. The CDR3 DNA reads TGTGCCAGTTCCGGGACTAGCGGGAGCCTAATCTACAATGAGCAGTTCTTC. It translates to CASSGTSGSLIYNEQFF.

This chain joins TRBV19 and TRBJ1-1; 8 nucleotides line up with TRBD1. The CDR3 has 12 residues. CDR1 and CDR2 (germline): LNHDA, SQIVND (reference sequence). V was pared by 7 bases and J by 4 bases, with 2 bases of the junction left unmatched. The CDR3 protein is CASKTGGTEAFF. The DNA of the CDR3 is TGTGCCAGTAAAACAGGGGGCACTGAAGCTTTCTTT.

This chain uses TRBV6-4 with TRBJ2-1, with 7 bases that match TRBD2. The CDR3 totals 13 residues. Per germline, CDR1 MRHNA and CDR2 SNTAGT. V was clipped by 2 bases and J by 5 bases; unmatched bases: 0. CDR3 sequence reads: CASSDREDNEQFF. The CDR3 coding sequence is TGTGCCAGCAGTGACCGGGAGGACAATGAGCAGTTCTTC.